This T cell receptor (beta chain) was profiled in a study of spatial heterogeneity in lung cancer. This clonotype has only a few counts. What it binds is not known. A clone one base away is much larger, so this may be a read error. General study points: Counts of expanded intratumoral alpha and beta TCRs tracked tumor mutation counts. Sequencing reached an estimated coverage of tumor T cells that was only about 6.6% for alpha chains and 12% to 15% for beta chains.

MiXCR, run by TCRdb on the 5' RACE reads, gives a single entry per CDR3 protein. The sample has some 14,000 distinct CDR3 sequences; 2.5% to 3.5% are singletons. Time point described: sample taken at primary tumor resection. Extraction of whole RNA from tumor, nontumor lung or frozen PBMC preceded unsorted sequencing. This CDR3 has 14 amino acids. Per the germline V gene, CDR1 is SEHNR and CDR2 is FQNEAQ (reference sequence). The sequencing used lung tumor tissue, collected at surgery. V gene TRBV7-9 combines with J gene TRBJ1-6, with unresolved D. This receptor was taken from a male donor with early-stage non-small cell lung cancer. CDR3 bases: TGTGCCAGCAGTCTAAGCTCCTATAATTCACCCCTCAACTTT. As protein: CASSLSSYNSPLNF.